Included here is one TCR beta chain sequence, with context. The target antigen is unknown. Germline V gives CDR1 SQVTM, CDR2 ANQGSEA. The CDR3 is 14 residues long. With V trimmed by 5 bases and J by 1 base, 8 bases remained unmatched. The sample comes from a study of Graves' ophthalmopathy and Graves' hyperthyroidism. Study at large: In this cohort's terms, stable hyperthyroidism meant no ophthalmopathy by 18 months of follow-up. Regarding the study as a whole: Ophthalmopathy progression was predicted with 70.59% sensitivity and approximately 72% specificity. Among expanded thyroid clonotypes above 0.001 frequency, most also occurred in blood.

Hyperthyroidism was new, under 2 months, in patients aged 18 to 65. Beta-chain TCR CDR3 regions were amplified from RNA transcripts. An initial RT-PCR round employing HTBI primers preceded a second-round multiplex PCR. In TCRdb, the multiplex PCR reads were re-called with MiXCR into one record per CDR3 protein. In the table there are about 1.2 million distinct CDR3 sequences, 35% to 45% of which are singletons. This clonotype was obtained from an adult man with Graves' hyperthyroidism. Sequencing was performed on peripheral blood or thyroid tissue (not recorded which). J is TRBJ2-7 and V is TRBV29-1, with 7 bases identical to TRBD2. The CDR3 DNA follows: TGCAGCGTTAACACTGCGGGAGTATCCTACGAGCAGTACTTC. This gives the protein CSVNTAGVSYEQYF.